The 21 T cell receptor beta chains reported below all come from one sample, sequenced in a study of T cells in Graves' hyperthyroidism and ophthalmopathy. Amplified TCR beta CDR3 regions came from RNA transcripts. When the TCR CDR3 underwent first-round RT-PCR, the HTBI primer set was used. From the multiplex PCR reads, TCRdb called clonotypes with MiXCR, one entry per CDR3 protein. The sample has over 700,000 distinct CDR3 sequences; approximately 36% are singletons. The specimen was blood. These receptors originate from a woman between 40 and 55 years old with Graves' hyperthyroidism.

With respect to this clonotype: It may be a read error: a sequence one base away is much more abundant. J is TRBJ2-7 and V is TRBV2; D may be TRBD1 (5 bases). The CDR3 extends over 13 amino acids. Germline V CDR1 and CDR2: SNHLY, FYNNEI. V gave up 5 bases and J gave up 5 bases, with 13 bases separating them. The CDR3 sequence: CASSPPLGHEQYF. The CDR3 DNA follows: TGTGCCAGCAGTCCTCCCCTGGGGCACGAGCAGTACTTC.

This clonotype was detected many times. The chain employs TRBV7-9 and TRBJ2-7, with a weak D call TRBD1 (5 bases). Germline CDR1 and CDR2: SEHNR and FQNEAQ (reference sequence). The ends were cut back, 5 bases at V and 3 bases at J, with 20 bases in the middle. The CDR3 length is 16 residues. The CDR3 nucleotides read TGTGCCAGCAGCGCCCAGGGTCTCCGACCTGACTACGAGCAGTACTTC. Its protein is CASSAQGLRPDYEQYF.

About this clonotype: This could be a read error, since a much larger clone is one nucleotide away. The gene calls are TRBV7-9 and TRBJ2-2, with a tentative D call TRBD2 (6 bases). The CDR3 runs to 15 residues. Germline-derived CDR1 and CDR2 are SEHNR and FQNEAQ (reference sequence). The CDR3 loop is CASSLTDANTGEVFF. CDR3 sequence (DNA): TGTGCCAGCAGCTTGACAGACGCGAACACCGGGGAGGTGTTTTTT. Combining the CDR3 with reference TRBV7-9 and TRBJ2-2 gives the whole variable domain DTGVSQNPRHKITKRGQNVTFRCDPISEHNRLYWYRQTLGQGPEFLTYFQNEAQLEKSRLLSDRFSAERPKGSFSTLEIQRTEQGDSAMYLCASSLTDANTGEVFFGEGSRLTVL.

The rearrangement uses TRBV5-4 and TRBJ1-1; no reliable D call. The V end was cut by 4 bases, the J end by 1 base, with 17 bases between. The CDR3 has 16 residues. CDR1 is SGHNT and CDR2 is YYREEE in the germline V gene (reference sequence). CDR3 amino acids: CASSQGERRQNTEAFF. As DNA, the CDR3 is TGTGCCAGCAGCCAAGGAGAGAGAAGACAGAACACTGAAGCTTTCTTT. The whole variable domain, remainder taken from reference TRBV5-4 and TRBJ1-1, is ETGVTQSPTHLIKTRGQQVTLRCSSQSGHNTVSWYQQALGQGPQFIFQYYREEENGRGNFPPRFSGLQFPNYSSELNVNALELDDSALYLCASSQGERRQNTEAFFGQGTRLTVV.

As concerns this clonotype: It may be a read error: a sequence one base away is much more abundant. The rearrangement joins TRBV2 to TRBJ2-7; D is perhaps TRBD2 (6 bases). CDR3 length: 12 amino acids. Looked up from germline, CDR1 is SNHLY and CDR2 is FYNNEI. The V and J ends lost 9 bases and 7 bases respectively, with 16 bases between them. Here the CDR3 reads CARSSGLREQYF. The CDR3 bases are TGTGCCAGAAGTTCGGGACTCCGGGAGCAGTACTTC.

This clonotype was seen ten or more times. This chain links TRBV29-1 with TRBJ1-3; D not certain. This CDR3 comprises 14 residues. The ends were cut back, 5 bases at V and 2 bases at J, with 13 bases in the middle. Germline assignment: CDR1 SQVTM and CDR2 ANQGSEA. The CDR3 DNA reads TGCAGCGTTCAAGGTCTGCTTACTGGAAACACCATATATTTT. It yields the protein CSVQGLLTGNTIYF.

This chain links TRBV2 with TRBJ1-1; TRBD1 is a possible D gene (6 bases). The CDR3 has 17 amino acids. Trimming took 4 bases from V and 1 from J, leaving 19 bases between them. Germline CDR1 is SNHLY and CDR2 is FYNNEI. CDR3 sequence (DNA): TGTGCCAGCAGTGCTACAGCCCCGCTGACAGGGAACACTGAAGCTTTCTTT. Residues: CASSATAPLTGNTEAFF.

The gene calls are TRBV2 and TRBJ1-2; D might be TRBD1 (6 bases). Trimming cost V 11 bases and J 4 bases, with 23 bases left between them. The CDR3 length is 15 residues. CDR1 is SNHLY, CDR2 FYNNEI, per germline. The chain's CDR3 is CAPGEGQQGGYGYTF. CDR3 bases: TGTGCCCCGGGTGAAGGCCAACAGGGCGGCTATGGCTACACCTTC.

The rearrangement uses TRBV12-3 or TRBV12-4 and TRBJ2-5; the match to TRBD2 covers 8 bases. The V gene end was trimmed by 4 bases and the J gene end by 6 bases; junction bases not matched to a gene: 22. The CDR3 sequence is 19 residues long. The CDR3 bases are TGTGCCAGCAGTTCCCCTCGCTCACAGACTGGCGGGAGGAGGCAGACCCAGTACTTC. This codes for CASSSPRSQTGGRRQTQYF.

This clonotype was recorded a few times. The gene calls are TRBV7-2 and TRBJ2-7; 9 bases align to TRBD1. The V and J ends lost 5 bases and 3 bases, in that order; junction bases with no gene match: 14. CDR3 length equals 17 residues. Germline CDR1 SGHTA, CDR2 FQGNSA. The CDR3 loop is CASSRNPLGTGFYEQYF. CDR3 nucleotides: TGTGCCAGCAGCAGGAATCCCCTCGGGACAGGGTTCTACGAGCAGTACTTC.

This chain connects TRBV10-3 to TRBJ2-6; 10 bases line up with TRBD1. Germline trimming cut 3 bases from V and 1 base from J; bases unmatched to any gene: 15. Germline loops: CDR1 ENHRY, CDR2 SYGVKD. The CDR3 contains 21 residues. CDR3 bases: TGTGCCATCAGTGACGAAGGCGGGGGGACAGGGGTGTTATCTGGGGCCAACGTCCTGACTTTC. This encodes CAISDEGGGTGVLSGANVLTF.

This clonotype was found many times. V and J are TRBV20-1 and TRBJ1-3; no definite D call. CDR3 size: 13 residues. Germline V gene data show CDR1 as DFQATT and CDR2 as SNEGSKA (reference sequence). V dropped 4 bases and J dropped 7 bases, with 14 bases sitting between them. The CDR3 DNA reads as TGCAGTGCTAACAAGGACGAATGGAACACCATATATTTT. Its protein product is CSANKDEWNTIYF.

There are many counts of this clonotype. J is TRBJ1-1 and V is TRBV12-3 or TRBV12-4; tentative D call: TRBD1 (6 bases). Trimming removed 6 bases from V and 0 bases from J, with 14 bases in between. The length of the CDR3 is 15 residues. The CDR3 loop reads CASRQSDRLNTEAFF. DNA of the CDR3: TGTGCCAGCAGACAATCCGACAGGCTGAACACTGAAGCTTTCTTT.

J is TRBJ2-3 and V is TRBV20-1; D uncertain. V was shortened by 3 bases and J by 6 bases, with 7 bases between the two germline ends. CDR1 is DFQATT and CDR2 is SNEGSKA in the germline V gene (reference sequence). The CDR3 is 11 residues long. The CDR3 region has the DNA TGCAGTGCTAGGACCTCTGATACGCAGTATTTT. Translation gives CSARTSDTQYF.

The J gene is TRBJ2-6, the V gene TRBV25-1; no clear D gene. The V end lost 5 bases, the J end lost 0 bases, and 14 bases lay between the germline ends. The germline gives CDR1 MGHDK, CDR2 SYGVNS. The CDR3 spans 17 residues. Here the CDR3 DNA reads TGTGCCAGCAGTCCTGACAATGAATACTCTGGGGCCAACGTCCTGACTTTC. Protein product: CASSPDNEYSGANVLTF.

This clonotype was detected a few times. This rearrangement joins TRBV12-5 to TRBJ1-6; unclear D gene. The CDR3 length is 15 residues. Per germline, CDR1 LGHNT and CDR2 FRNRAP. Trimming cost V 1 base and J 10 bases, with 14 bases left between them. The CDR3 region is CASGLAGRRSSPLHF. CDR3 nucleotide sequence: TGTGCTAGTGGTTTGGCGGGCCGCCGCAGCTCACCCCTCCACTTT.

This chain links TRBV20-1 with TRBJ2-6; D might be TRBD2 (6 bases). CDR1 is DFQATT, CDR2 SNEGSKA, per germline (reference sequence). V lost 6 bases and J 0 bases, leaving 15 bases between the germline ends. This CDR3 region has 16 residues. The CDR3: CSAAGLSSSGANVLTF. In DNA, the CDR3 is TGCAGTGCCGCGGGACTGTCAAGCTCTGGGGCCAACGTCCTGACTTTC.

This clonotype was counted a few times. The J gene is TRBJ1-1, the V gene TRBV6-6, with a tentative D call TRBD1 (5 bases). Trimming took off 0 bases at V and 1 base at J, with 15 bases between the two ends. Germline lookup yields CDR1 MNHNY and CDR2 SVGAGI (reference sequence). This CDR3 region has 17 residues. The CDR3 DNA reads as TGTGCCAGCAGTTACTCAATAACGGGAAGGGGGAACACTGAAGCTTTCTTT. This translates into CASSYSITGRGNTEAFF.

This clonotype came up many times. CDR3 in amino acids: CASSEDGNYEQYF. The CDR3 coding sequence is TGTGCCAGCAGTGAAGATGGAAACTACGAGCAGTACTTC. This chain joins TRBV6-1 and TRBJ2-7; D is undetermined. Trimming cost V 1 base and J 3 bases, with 7 bases left between them. The CDR3 totals 13 residues. Germline V gives CDR1 MNHNS, CDR2 SASEGT.

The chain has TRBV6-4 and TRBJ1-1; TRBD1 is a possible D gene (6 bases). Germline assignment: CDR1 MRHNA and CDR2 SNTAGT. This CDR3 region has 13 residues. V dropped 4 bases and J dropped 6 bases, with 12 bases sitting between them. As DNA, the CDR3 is TGTGCCAGCAGTGTCATCAGGGGCTCTGAAGCTTTCTTT. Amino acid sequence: CASSVIRGSEAFF.

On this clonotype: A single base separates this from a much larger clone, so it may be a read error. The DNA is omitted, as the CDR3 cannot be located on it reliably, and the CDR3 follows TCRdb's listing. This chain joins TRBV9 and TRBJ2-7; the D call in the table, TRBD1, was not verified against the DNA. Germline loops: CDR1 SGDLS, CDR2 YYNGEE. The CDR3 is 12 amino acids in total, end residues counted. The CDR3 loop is CASSVGQGALVF.